These 25 T cell receptor beta chains came from one sample sequenced in a study of PD-1 blockade in classical Hodgkin lymphoma. Profiled with immunoSEQ multiplex PCR; TCRdb holds only in-frame clones, not every one. The sample has tens of thousands of clones, about 91% seen once. In every patient, relapse followed autologous stem cell transplantation, while exposure to brentuximab vedotin differed. The starting material was peripheral blood mononuclear cells (PBMCs), obtained at baseline. The receptors were sampled from a human donor with classical Hodgkin lymphoma.

This chain connects TRBV28 to TRBJ1-5; a possible D gene is TRBD1 (6 bases). Germline CDR1 and CDR2: MDHEN and SYDVKM. V was shortened by 6 bases and J by 5 bases, with 11 bases between the two germline ends. The CDR3 length is 13 residues. The CDR3 reads CASSDTGYQPQHF. The CDR3 bases are TGTGCCAGCAGCGACACAGGGTATCAGCCCCAGCATTTT.

This clone rates as medium-sized (0.01 to 0.1%). The chain employs TRBV27 and TRBJ2-2; 8 bases line up with TRBD2. CDR1 and CDR2 from the germline V gene are MNHEY and SMNVEV (reference sequence). This CDR3 region has 14 residues. Trimming at V came to 6 bases and at J to 5 bases, leaving 5 bases not matched to a gene. This CDR3 is CASRPGLVTGELFF. In DNA, the CDR3 is TGTGCCAGCAGACCGGGACTAGTTACCGGGGAGCTGTTTTTT.

This chain links TRBV30 with TRBJ2-7, with no clear D. V was clipped by 0 bases and J by 5 bases, with 8 bases between them. The CDR3 sequence is 12 residues long. In germline, CDR1 is GTSNPN, CDR2 SVGIG (reference sequence). The CDR3 DNA follows: TGTGCCTGGAGTGTAGGCAGTCACGAGCAGTACTTC. It translates to CAWSVGSHEQYF.

The chain recombines TRBV6-5 with TRBJ1-6; D not certain. Germline V lookup: CDR1 MNHEY, CDR2 SVGAGI. The CDR3 contains 15 residues. The ends were cut back, 7 bases at V and 0 bases at J, with 10 bases in the middle. The CDR3 sequence: CASKTVSSYNSPLHF. CDR3 nucleotide sequence: TGTGCCAGCAAAACAGTGAGCTCCTATAATTCACCCCTCCACTTT.

CDR3 protein: CASSDAPSGGGNEQFF. Written as DNA, the CDR3 is TGTGCCAGCAGCGACGCCCCTAGCGGGGGAGGTAATGAGCAGTTCTTC. This chain links TRBV9 with TRBJ2-1, with 10 bases lining up with TRBD2. V gave up 3 bases and J gave up 7 bases; unmatched junction bases: 10. The CDR3 totals 16 residues. CDR1 and CDR2 from the germline V gene are SGDLS and YYNGEE.

The chain joins TRBV2 to TRBJ1-2; a weak D match, TRBD1 (6 bases). Germline V CDR1 and CDR2: SNHLY, FYNNEI. There are 16 residues in the CDR3. The V and J ends lost 1 base and 7 bases respectively, with 19 bases between them. The CDR3 here is CASSEGSWGQGVGYTF. As DNA, the CDR3 is TGTGCCAGCAGTGAAGGCAGTTGGGGGCAGGGAGTTGGCTACACCTTC.

V gene TRBV7-8 combines with J gene TRBJ1-1; 9 nucleotides align to TRBD1. The germline gives CDR1 SGHVS, CDR2 FQNEAQ. J lost 1 base, V lost 5 bases, and 5 bases had no gene match. CDR3 length equals 15 residues. CDR3 DNA sequence: TGTGCCAGCAGCACTCGGACAGGGGCGAACACTGAAGCTTTCTTT. It translates to CASSTRTGANTEAFF.

The chain uses TRBV4-3 and TRBJ1-5, with D perhaps matching TRBD1 (5 bases). V shed 1 base and J shed 4 bases, with 14 bases lying between them. The CDR3 has 16 amino acids. CDR1 and CDR2 (germline): LGHNA, YSLEER. CDR3 region: CASSQAWGFINQPQHF. CDR3 coding DNA: TGCGCCAGCAGCCAAGCGTGGGGGTTCATTAATCAGCCCCAGCATTTT.

The chain recombines TRBV11-1 with TRBJ2-7; D is undetermined. V shed 5 bases and J shed 2 bases, with 13 bases lying between them. Germline values: CDR1 SGHAT, CDR2 FQDESV (reference sequence). The CDR3 has 14 residues. The CDR3 region has the DNA TGTGCCAGCAGCCATAACCCCTCTACCTACGAGCAGTACTTC. Translated, it gives CASSHNPSTYEQYF.

The chain joins TRBV5-8 to TRBJ1-3; 11 bases fit TRBD1. CDR1 and CDR2 from the germline V gene are SGHTS and YDEGEE. V lost 3 bases to trimming and J lost 2 bases; unmatched junction nucleotides: 1. This CDR3 spans 15 amino acids. The CDR3 DNA is TGTGCCAGCAGCTGGGGACAGGGGGCTGGAAACACCATATATTTT. It is translated as CASSWGQGAGNTIYF.

Comment on this clone: At one boundary the junction diverges from the germline segment, which might be a read error. The chain employs TRBV4-2 and TRBJ1-2; 7 positions agree with TRBD1. Germline V gene sequence: CDR1 LGHNA, CDR2 YNFKEQ. CDR3 length: 12 residues. As DNA, the CDR3 is TGTGCCAGCAGCCAAGTGGTGGGACAGAGCTTTTTC. Translated: CASSQVVGQSFF.

The chain is built from TRBV28 and TRBJ2-1; 12 positions match TRBD2. Germline-derived CDR1 and CDR2 are MDHEN and SYDVKM. This CDR3 has 16 residues. V lost 4 bases, J lost 8 bases, and 9 bases stayed unmatched. This CDR3 is CASSSSSGGASDEQFF. In nucleotides, the CDR3 is TGTGCCAGCAGTTCCTCTAGCGGGGGGGCGTCGGATGAGCAGTTCTTC.

This chain connects TRBV9 to TRBJ2-5, with unresolved D. TRBJ2-7 explains the end of the DNA better; the J call may be wrong. Germline CDR1 SGDLS, CDR2 YYNGEE. The CDR3 length is 14 residues. CDR3 sequence reads: CASSVGGIPYEQYF. CDR3 nucleotide sequence: TGTGCCAGCAGCGTAGGAGGTATCCCCTACGAGCAGTACTTC.

The gene calls are TRBV7-2 and TRBJ1-3; D not certain. Trimming removed 2 bases at V and 3 bases at J, with 11 bases between. Germline-derived CDR1 and CDR2 are SGHTA and FQGNSA. The CDR3 is 15 residues long. The CDR3 is CASSLSDLYGNTIYF. DNA of the CDR3: TGTGCCAGCAGCTTATCGGACCTTTATGGAAACACCATATATTTT.

This clone was recorded once. V and J are TRBV9 and TRBJ1-2; TRBD1 matches at 8 bases. Germline loops: CDR1 SGDLS, CDR2 YYNGEE. The CDR3 is 13 residues long. J lost 5 bases, V lost 3 bases, and 3 bases had no gene match. This CDR3 is CASSEQGGYGYTF. CDR3 bases: TGTGCCAGCAGCGAACAGGGGGGTTATGGCTACACCTTC.

The chain employs TRBV11-3 and TRBJ2-1, with 9 bases aligning to TRBD2. The germline V gene has CDR1 SGHNT and CDR2 YENEEA. The junction had 2 bases not matched to a gene; V was cut back by 0 bases and J by 5 bases. CDR3 length: 15 amino acids. DNA for the CDR3: TGTGCCAGCAGCTTAGAAGGCGGGAGGGACAATGAGCAGTTCTTC. Translating it yields CASSLEGGRDNEQFF.

A word on this clone: Mismatch with germline at one junction end may stem from a read error. Other nucleotide sequences from this sample produce the same CDR3. The chain is built from TRBV19 and TRBJ1-4; 11 nucleotides match TRBD1. The CDR3 spans 15 residues. Germline V gene sequence: CDR1 LNHDA, CDR2 SQIVND (reference sequence). The chain's CDR3 is CASSIRTGGNEKLFF. CDR3 bases: TGCGCCAGTAGTATACGGACAGGGGGCAATGAAAAACTGTTTTTT.

The gene calls are TRBV2 and TRBJ2-1, with TRBD2 as a possible D gene (5 bases). CDR1 and CDR2 from the germline V gene are SNHLY and FYNNEI. This CDR3 has 13 residues. Trimming pared 9 bases from V and 5 bases from J, leaving 14 bases between. The CDR3, as DNA: TGTGCCAGAAGGGTGATCGGGAACAATGAGCAGTTCTTC. It is translated as CARRVIGNNEQFF.

The CDR3, as DNA: TGTGCCAGCAGCTTGGGGGGGCCAACTGAAGCTTTCTTT. Protein: CASSLGGPTEAFF. This chain connects TRBV7-9 to TRBJ1-1; TRBD1 might be the D (6 bases). The CDR3 is made up of 13 amino acids. Germline V lookup: CDR1 SEHNR, CDR2 FQNEAQ (reference sequence). Trimming removed 3 bases at V and 5 bases at J, with 10 bases between.

The chain has TRBV11-2 and TRBJ2-1, with 10 bases aligning to TRBD1. Looked up from germline, CDR1 is SGHAT and CDR2 is FQNNGV. This CDR3 is built from 16 residues. With 4 bases clipped from V and 10 bases from J, the junction kept 13 bases outside the gene matches. CDR3 residues: CASSSGGQGLQYEQFF. The CDR3 DNA reads as TGTGCCAGCAGCTCTGGGGGACAGGGGCTACAATACGAGCAGTTCTTC.

The rearrangement uses TRBV9 and TRBJ1-2; D uncertain. V dropped 0 bases and J dropped 3 bases, with 0 bases sitting between them. From germline, CDR1 is SGDLS and CDR2 YYNGEE. CDR3 size: 11 residues. The CDR3 DNA reads TGTGCCAGCAGCGTAGACTATGGCTACACCTTC. It encodes CASSVDYGYTF.

The CDR3 protein is CASSGRDPEQFF. The CDR3 nucleotides are TGTGCCAGCAGCGGGCGGGACCCGGAGCAGTTCTTC. The chain combines TRBV7-9 with TRBJ2-1, with D possibly being TRBD2 (6 bases). Germline V gene sequence: CDR1 SEHNR, CDR2 FQNEAQ (reference sequence). The CDR3 loop spans 12 amino acids. Deletions cut 5 bases from V and 10 bases from J, with 12 bases between.

The V and J genes are TRBV6-5 and TRBJ2-5; D is unclear. The germline V gene encodes CDR1 MNHEY and CDR2 SVGAGI. V was pared by 0 bases and J by 5 bases, with 10 bases between. The CDR3 extends over 14 amino acids. CDR3 protein: CASSYSPLAETQYF. CDR3 DNA: TGTGCCAGCAGTTACTCCCCCCTCGCGGAGACCCAGTACTTC.

This clone came up once. The chain employs TRBV4-3 and TRBJ2-3; D might be TRBD1 (5 bases). The CDR3 runs to 18 residues. The germline V and J ends were trimmed by 1 base and 1 base, with 18 bases remaining between them. CDR1 is LGHNA and CDR2 is YSLEER in the germline V gene. The CDR3: CASSQAPQQGYGTDTQYF. The CDR3 DNA reads TGCGCCAGCAGCCAAGCACCCCAGCAGGGCTACGGCACAGATACGCAGTATTTT.

This chain links TRBV7-2 with TRBJ2-1; 14 bases line up with TRBD2. Trimming removed 4 bases from V and 4 bases from J; junction bases left unmatched: 9. This CDR3 comprises 18 residues. Germline V lookup: CDR1 SGHTA, CDR2 FQGNSA. This CDR3 is CASSSPAGLAGGYNEQFF. The CDR3, as DNA: TGTGCCAGCAGCTCCCCCGCCGGACTAGCGGGGGGTTACAATGAGCAGTTCTTC.